This TCR beta chain was found in a study of cytomegalovirus exposure and HLA in healthy donors. Whole-study results and caveats: Later analysis identified about 18,000 TCR beta sequences associated with HLA alleles, using a false discovery rate threshold of 0.05.

Trimming cost V 4 bases and J 1 base; bases outside gene matches: 1. This CDR3 contains 14 residues. In germline, CDR1 is SEHNR, CDR2 FQNEAQ (reference sequence). PCR used 60 Vbeta primers and 13 Jbeta primers. Sequencing used immunoSEQ multiplex PCR; TCRdb keeps in-frame clones, though not all of them. The table shows 100,000 to 150,000 clones, with 80% occurring only once. Details on this clone: The antigen is undetermined.

The sample comprised PBMCs. The gene calls are TRBV7-9 and TRBJ1-5; 7 bases align to TRBD1. This sequence was found in a woman aged 40 to 50 in good health and CMV-seronegative. The CDR3 DNA is TGTGCCAGCAGCTCGACAGGGAGCAATCAGCCCCAGCATTTT. The encoded protein is CASSSTGSNQPQHF.